The 7 T cell receptor beta chains given below trace back to one sample, sequenced in a study of T cells after posttransplantation cyclophosphamide. Assay used: immunoSEQ multiplex PCR; TCRdb lists only in-frame clones, some missing. This sample yields fewer than 60,000 clones, of which 90% to 95% are seen a single time; 2.9% belongs to the top ten. The sequenced sample consisted of PBMCs. These receptor sequences come from a woman in her thirties in good health and a related stem cell transplant donor.

This chain joins TRBV6-1 and TRBJ2-1; D uncertain. The CDR3 is made up of 15 amino acids. Germline values: CDR1 MNHNS, CDR2 SASEGT. V gave up 3 bases and J gave up 2 bases, with 11 bases separating them. The CDR3, as DNA: TGTGCCAGCAGTGATCCGCGGTTGCCCTACAATGAGCAGTTCTTC. Translated, it gives CASSDPRLPYNEQFF.

The chain links TRBV5-1 to TRBJ2-3; the D is unclear. Germline V lookup: CDR1 SGHRS, CDR2 YFSETQ. This CDR3 has 15 amino acids. V was cut by 0 bases and J by 5 bases, with 13 bases left in between. This CDR3 is CASSLVLGDGDTQYF. CDR3 sequence (DNA): TGCGCCAGCAGCTTGGTTCTCGGTGATGGAGATACGCAGTATTTT.

This rearrangement joins TRBV30 to TRBJ2-5, with D tentatively TRBD2 (5 bases). The V gene lost 2 bases and the J gene lost 5 bases, with 12 bases spanning the gap. Per the germline V gene, CDR1 is GTSNPN and CDR2 is SVGIG (reference sequence). The CDR3 has 13 residues. The CDR3 nucleotides are TGTGCCTGGAGTACTAGAAGGGTCGAGACCCAGTACTTC. This encodes CAWSTRRVETQYF.

The V gene is TRBV18, the J gene TRBJ1-5, with a weak D call TRBD1 (6 bases). CDR3 size: 15 residues. The germline gives CDR1 KGHSH, CDR2 LQKENI. The V end was cut by 4 bases, the J end by 0 bases, with 10 bases between. The CDR3 coding sequence is TGTGCCAGCTCACGGACAGATACTAGCAATCAGCCCCAGCATTTT. It yields the protein CASSRTDTSNQPQHF.

V gene TRBV19 combines with J gene TRBJ2-1; 9 bases map to TRBD1. The CDR3 runs 14 residues. CDR1 and CDR2 from the germline V gene are LNHDA and SQIVND (reference sequence). V was clipped by 6 bases and J by 8 bases; unmatched bases: 8. CDR3: CASRARQGVYEQFF. The CDR3 region has the DNA TGTGCCAGTAGGGCTAGACAGGGGGTCTATGAGCAGTTCTTC.

The CDR3 loop reads CACRETYEQYF. The CDR3 DNA follows: TGTGCCTGTCGGGAAACCTACGAGCAGTACTTC. The chain combines TRBV30 with TRBJ2-5, with D maybe TRBD2 (5 bases). The end of the DNA is better explained by TRBJ2-7, so the J call may be wrong. Per germline, CDR1 GTSNPN and CDR2 SVGIG (reference sequence). The CDR3 consists of 11 residues.

The gene calls are TRBV4-1 and TRBJ2-2; D is possibly TRBD2 (7 bases). Trimming pared 0 bases from V and 7 bases from J, leaving 15 bases between. From germline, CDR1 is MGHRA and CDR2 YSYEKL. This CDR3 has 16 residues. CDR3 in DNA: TGCGCCAGCAGCCAAGATGAGGGGGGGGGCGACGGGGAGCTGTTTTTT. Translating it yields CASSQDEGGGDGELFF.